The clone carrying this T cell receptor (beta chain) was seen ten or more times. The antigen is unknown. The CDR3 length is 18 residues. Germline values: CDR1 MNHNS, CDR2 SASEGT. Trimming took 6 bases from V and 0 from J; bases not matched to a gene: 6. This entry belongs to a study of identical twins. Study-wide results and limits: Models underestimated how often monozygotic twins shared out-of-frame TCR alpha.

A single record per CDR3 protein comes from TCRdb applying MiXCR to the 5' RACE reads. The table shows about 900,000 distinct CDR3 sequences, with 9% to 15% occurring only once. The same specimen was also included in a second study, on yellow fever vaccine responses in identical twins.

The rearrangement links TRBV6-1 to TRBJ2-6; 12 nucleotides match TRBD2. Sequenced input: PBMCs. This sequence was found in a woman under 30 in good health. CDR3 nucleotides: TGTGCCAGCAGGGTACTAGCGGGGGGACTCTCTGGGGCCAACGTCCTGACTTTC. Amino acids: CASRVLAGGLSGANVLTF.